This TCR beta chain was sequenced for a study of blood T cell repertoires in COVID-19. Overall study context: Both acute and convalescent COVID-19 samples were obtained from the United States, Italy and Spain. Nucleic acid was either cDNA or gDNA, and it came from T cells, B-cell-depleted T cells, or PBMCs.

The trim removed 6 bases at V and 7 bases at J, leaving 3 bases unmatched. The CDR3 is 12 residues long. CDR1 SNHLY and CDR2 FYNNEI come from the germline V gene. In the study's own analysis: Using reference gene primer amplification, nucleated cell counts were estimated. The repertoire was sequenced with immunoSEQ multiplex PCR; TCRdb's copy has only in-frame clones and lacks some. The V and J calls and the clone size are those of that table, but D and trimming were determined from the DNA. The sample records about 200,000 clones, 70% to 90% being singletons. V usage is TRBV2 and J usage is TRBJ2-1, with 7 bases fitting TRBD2. The material sequenced was peripheral blood. The clonotype was recovered from a man aged 55-75 years with active or convalescent COVID-19. This CDR3 is CASRAGGNEQFF. In DNA form, the CDR3 reads TGTGCCAGCAGAGCCGGGGGGAATGAGCAGTTCTTC. The whole variable domain, remainder taken from reference TRBV2 and TRBJ2-1, is EPEVTQTPSHQVTQMGQEVILRCVPISNHLYFYWYRQILGQKVEFLVSFYNNEISEKSEIFDDQFSVERPDGSNFTLKIRSTKLEDSAMYFCASRAGGNEQFFGPGTRLTVL.